These 14 T cell receptor beta chains came from one sample sequenced in a study of T cell repertoires in cytomegalovirus infection. One entry per CDR3 protein results from TCRdb running MiXCR on the reads. The sample lists 250,000 to 300,000 distinct CDR3 sequences; approximately 15% were seen once. Sequenced sample: PBMCs. The receptor source for this set is a human donor in good health (CMV status not recorded). Some clones in this sample may be carry-over from other donors' samples.

The table lists this clonotype with a few counts. The genes are TRBV11-2 and TRBJ2-1; TRBD2 agrees at 7 bases. From germline, CDR1 is SGHAT and CDR2 FQNNGV. V lost 5 bases, J lost 10 bases, and 17 bases stayed unmatched. The CDR3 runs to 16 residues. The CDR3 protein is CASSQGEARESAEQFF. The CDR3 DNA reads as TGTGCCAGCAGCCAAGGGGAGGCGCGGGAGAGCGCAGAGCAGTTCTTC.

There are a few counts of this clonotype. The gene calls are TRBV6-2 or TRBV6-3 and TRBJ2-2, with D unclear. Per the germline V gene, CDR1 is MNHEY and CDR2 is SVGEGT. V was pared by 7 bases and J by 3 bases, with 6 bases between. The CDR3 loop spans 12 amino acids. CDR3 loop: CASNIDTGELFF. DNA for the CDR3: TGTGCCAGCAACATAGACACCGGGGAGCTGTTTTTT.

This clonotype was observed a handful of times. The V and J genes are TRBV6-5 and TRBJ2-3; D remains unclear. The V and J ends lost 0 bases and 0 bases respectively, with 7 bases between them. The CDR3 extends over 15 amino acids. Germline V gene lookup returns CDR1 MNHEY and CDR2 SVGAGI. The DNA of the CDR3 is TGTGCCAGCAGTTACTCGAGTACTAGCACAGATACGCAGTATTTT. Translation: CASSYSSTSTDTQYF.

There are a few counts of this clonotype. The chain combines TRBV25-1 with TRBJ2-2, with TRBD1 matching 7 bases. Germline V CDR1 and CDR2: MGHDK, SYGVNS. The CDR3 has 14 residues. With V trimmed by 7 bases and J by 0 bases, 2 bases remained unmatched. CDR3 loop: CASKGQTNTGELFF. The CDR3 DNA follows: TGTGCCAGCAAGGGACAGACGAACACCGGGGAGCTGTTTTTT.

This clonotype showed up just a few times. This chain uses TRBV28 with TRBJ2-7; TRBD1 matches 7 bases. Germline-derived CDR1 and CDR2 are MDHEN and SYDVKM. The V gene end was trimmed by 5 bases and the J gene end by 3 bases; junction bases not matched to a gene: 13. The CDR3 extends over 16 amino acids. The CDR3 sequence: CASSIQGQAPLYEQYF. In nucleotides, the CDR3 is TGTGCCAGCAGTATTCAAGGACAGGCCCCCCTCTACGAGCAGTACTTC.

This clonotype was counted between two and nine times. This chain connects TRBV10-1 to TRBJ1-1; D perhaps matches TRBD1 (6 bases). The length of the CDR3 is 14 residues. Trimming cost V 3 bases and J 6 bases, with 14 bases left between them. CDR1 is WNHNN, CDR2 SYGVQD, per germline (reference sequence). CDR3 residues: CASSETGAIAEAFF. Written as DNA, the CDR3 is TGCGCCAGCAGTGAAACGGGGGCGATCGCTGAAGCTTTCTTT.

This clonotype came up a few times. The chain is built from TRBV20-1 and TRBJ1-2, with a tentative D call TRBD1 (5 bases). CDR3 length: 13 amino acids. Trimming removed 6 bases at V and 7 bases at J, with 18 bases between. Germline V CDR1 and CDR2: DFQATT, SNEGSKA (reference sequence). CDR3 nucleotide sequence: TGCAGTGCCAATTTTGGAGGGGTGGGTGGCTACACCTTC. Protein product: CSANFGGVGGYTF.

This clonotype was picked up a small number of times. The V and J genes are TRBV7-9 and TRBJ2-7, with 10 bases that match TRBD2. Germline loops: CDR1 SEHNR, CDR2 FQNEAQ (reference sequence). The CDR3 sequence is 15 residues long. Trimming cost V 2 bases and J 3 bases; bases outside gene matches: 4. The CDR3: CASSLSGRGDYEQYF. The CDR3 DNA reads TGTGCCAGCAGCTTAAGCGGGAGGGGCGACTACGAGCAGTACTTC.

The gene calls are TRBV12-3 or TRBV12-4 and TRBJ1-1; D ambiguous. The CDR3 has 14 residues. V was trimmed by 6 bases and J by 6 bases, leaving 17 bases between them. The CDR3 here is CASRSGLTPPEAFF. CDR3 bases: TGTGCCAGCAGATCGGGTCTTACCCCTCCTGAAGCTTTCTTT.

Many counts were recorded for this clonotype. This chain uses TRBV7-3 with TRBJ2-1, with 8 bases lining up with TRBD2. Germline V gene data show CDR1 as SGHTA and CDR2 as FQGTGA. Trimming removed 5 bases from V and 10 bases from J; junction bases left unmatched: 10. The CDR3 contains 14 residues. CDR3 protein: CASSPSGSGEEQFF. The CDR3 nucleotides read TGTGCCAGCAGCCCGAGCGGGAGTGGAGAGGAGCAGTTCTTC.

J is TRBJ1-4 and V is TRBV18; D uncertain. Germline loops: CDR1 KGHSH, CDR2 LQKENI. This CDR3 is built from 14 residues. With 3 bases removed from V and 3 bases from J, the gap between germline ends came to 8 bases. CDR3 protein: CASSPFGANEKLFF. The CDR3 nucleotides are TGTGCCAGCTCACCCTTCGGAGCTAATGAAAAACTGTTTTTT.

This clonotype was detected ten times or more. V usage is TRBV19 and J usage is TRBJ1-1; no reliable D call. The germline V gene has CDR1 LNHDA and CDR2 SQIVND (reference sequence). The CDR3 spans 14 residues. Trimming pared 2 bases from V and 1 base from J, leaving 8 bases between. CDR3 sequence: CASSIWEGNTEAFF. CDR3 bases: TGTGCCAGTAGTATATGGGAGGGGAACACTGAAGCTTTCTTT. The full variable domain, rest sourced from reference TRBV19 and TRBJ1-1, is DGGITQSPKYLFRKEGQNVTLSCEQNLNHDAMYWYRQDPGQGLRLIYYSQIVNDFQKGDIAEGYSVSREKKESFPLTVTSAQKNPTAFYLCASSIWEGNTEAFFGQGTRLTVV.

The chain recombines TRBV20-1 with TRBJ2-3; TRBD2 aligns across 8 bases. CDR1 is DFQATT, CDR2 SNEGSKA, per germline (reference sequence). This CDR3 is 11 amino acids long. Written as DNA, the CDR3 is TGCAGCGGGGGGGGATGGGATACGCAGTATTTT. Its translation is CSGGGWDTQYF.

This clonotype was counted a few times. V and J are TRBV29-1 and TRBJ1-1; possibly TRBD1 for D (5 bases). The CDR3 consists of 12 residues. Between the trimmed V and J ends, which lost 1 base and 10 bases, there was a span of 13 bases. CDR1 and CDR2 from the germline V gene are SQVTM and ANQGSEA. The CDR3 reads CSVEGQGQGAFF. As DNA, the CDR3 is TGCAGCGTTGAAGGGCAGGGCCAAGGAGCTTTCTTT.